This T cell receptor beta chain was sequenced for a study of T cells in Graves' hyperthyroidism and ophthalmopathy. Findings and limits, study-wide: Blood samples included most of the expanded thyroid clonotypes exceeding 0.001. Model-based prediction identified ophthalmopathy a median around 6.5 months prior to its onset. By a 13 V-J model, ophthalmopathy was set apart from stable hyperthyroidism.

Patients were excluded for uncontrolled infection, other autoimmune disease, pregnancy or lactation. This clonotype has a count of ten or more. Its antigen is not known. The source material, RNA transcripts, was used to amplify TCR beta CDR3 regions. The HTBI primer set served for first-round RT-PCR of the TCR CDR3. MiXCR was run by TCRdb on the multiplex PCR reads, yielding one entry per CDR3 protein. This table holds 500,000 or so distinct CDR3 sequences, around 16% found once. The sequencing sample was made of blood. The TCR sequence derives from a woman in her 30s with Graves' ophthalmopathy.

This CDR3 reads CASSLDRVRAHEQFF. The DNA for the CDR3 is TGTGCCAGCAGCTTAGATCGGGTAAGGGCACATGAGCAGTTCTTC. This sequence joins TRBV11-2 and TRBJ2-1; D is unclear. CDR3 length equals 15 residues. V was shortened by 0 bases and J by 8 bases, with 14 bases between the two germline ends. CDR1 SGHAT and CDR2 FQNNGV come from the germline V gene.